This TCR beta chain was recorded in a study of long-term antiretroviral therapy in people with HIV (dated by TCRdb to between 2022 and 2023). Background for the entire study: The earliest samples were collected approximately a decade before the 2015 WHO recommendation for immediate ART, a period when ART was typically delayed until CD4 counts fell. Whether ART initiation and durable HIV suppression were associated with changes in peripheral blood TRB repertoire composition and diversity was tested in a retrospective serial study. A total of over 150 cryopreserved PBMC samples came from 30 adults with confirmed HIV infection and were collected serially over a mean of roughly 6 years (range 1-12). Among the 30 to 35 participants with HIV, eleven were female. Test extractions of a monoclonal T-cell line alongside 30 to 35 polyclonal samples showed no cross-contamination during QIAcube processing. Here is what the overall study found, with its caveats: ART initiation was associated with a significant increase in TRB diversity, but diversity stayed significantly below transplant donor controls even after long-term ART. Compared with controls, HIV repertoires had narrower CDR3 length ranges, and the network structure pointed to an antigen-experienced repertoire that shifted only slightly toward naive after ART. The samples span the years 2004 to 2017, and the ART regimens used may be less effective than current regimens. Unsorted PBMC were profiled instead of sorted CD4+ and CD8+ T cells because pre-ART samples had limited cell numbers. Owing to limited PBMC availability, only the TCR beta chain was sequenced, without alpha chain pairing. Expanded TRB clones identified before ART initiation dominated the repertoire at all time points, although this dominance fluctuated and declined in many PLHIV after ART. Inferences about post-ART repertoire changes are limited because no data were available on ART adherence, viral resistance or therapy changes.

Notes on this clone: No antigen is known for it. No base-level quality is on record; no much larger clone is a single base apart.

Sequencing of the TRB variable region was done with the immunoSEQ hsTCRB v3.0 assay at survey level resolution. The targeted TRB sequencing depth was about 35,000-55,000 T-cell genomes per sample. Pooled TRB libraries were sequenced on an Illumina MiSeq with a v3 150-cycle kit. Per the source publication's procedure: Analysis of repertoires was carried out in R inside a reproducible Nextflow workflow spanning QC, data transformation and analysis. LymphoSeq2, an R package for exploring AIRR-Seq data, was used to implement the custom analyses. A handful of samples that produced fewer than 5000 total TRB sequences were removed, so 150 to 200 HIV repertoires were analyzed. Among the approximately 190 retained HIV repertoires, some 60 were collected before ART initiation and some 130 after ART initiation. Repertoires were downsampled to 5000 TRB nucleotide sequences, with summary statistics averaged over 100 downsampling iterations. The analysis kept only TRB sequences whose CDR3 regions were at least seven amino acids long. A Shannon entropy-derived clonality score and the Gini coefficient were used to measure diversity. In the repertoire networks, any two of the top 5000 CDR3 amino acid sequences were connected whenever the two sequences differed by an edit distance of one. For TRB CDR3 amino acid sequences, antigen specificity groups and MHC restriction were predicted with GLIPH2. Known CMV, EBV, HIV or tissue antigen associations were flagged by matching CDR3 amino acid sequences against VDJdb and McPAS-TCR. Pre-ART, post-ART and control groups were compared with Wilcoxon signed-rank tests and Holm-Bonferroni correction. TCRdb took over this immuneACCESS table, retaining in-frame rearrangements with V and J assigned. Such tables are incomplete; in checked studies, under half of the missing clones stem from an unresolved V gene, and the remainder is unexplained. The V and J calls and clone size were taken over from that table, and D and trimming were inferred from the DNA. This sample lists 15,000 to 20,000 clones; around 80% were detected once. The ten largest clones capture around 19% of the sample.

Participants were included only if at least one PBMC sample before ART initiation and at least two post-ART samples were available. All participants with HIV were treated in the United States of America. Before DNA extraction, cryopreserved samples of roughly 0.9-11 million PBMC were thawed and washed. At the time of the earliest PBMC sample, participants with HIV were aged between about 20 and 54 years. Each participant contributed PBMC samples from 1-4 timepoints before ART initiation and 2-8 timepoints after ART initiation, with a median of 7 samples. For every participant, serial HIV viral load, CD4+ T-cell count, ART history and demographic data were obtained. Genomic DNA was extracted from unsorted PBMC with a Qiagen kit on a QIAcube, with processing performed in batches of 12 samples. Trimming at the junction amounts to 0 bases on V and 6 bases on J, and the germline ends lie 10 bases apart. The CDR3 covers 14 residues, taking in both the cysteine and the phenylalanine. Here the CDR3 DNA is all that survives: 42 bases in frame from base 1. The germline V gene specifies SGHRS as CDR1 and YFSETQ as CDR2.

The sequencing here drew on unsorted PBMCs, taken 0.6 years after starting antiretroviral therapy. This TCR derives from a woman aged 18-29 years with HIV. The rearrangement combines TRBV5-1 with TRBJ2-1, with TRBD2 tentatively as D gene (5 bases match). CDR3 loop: CASSLGLAPNEQFF. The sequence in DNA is TGCGCCAGCAGCTTGGGCCTAGCCCCCAATGAGCAGTTCTTC. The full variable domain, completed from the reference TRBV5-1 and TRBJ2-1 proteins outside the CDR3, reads KAGVTQTPRYLIKTRGQQVTLSCSPISGHRSVSWYQQTPGQGLQFLFEYFSETQRNKGNFPGRFSGRQFSNSRSEMNVSTLELGDSALYLCASSLGLAPNEQFFGPGTRLTVL.